This entry lists 21 T cell receptor beta chains sequenced from one sample in a study of chemoradiotherapy in HPV16-positive cancers. Libraries were prepared by immunoSEQ multiplex PCR; TCRdb keeps only in-frame clonotypes and omits some of them. The profile shows about 8,900 clones, around 93% of them singletons. The sequencing here drew on blood, taken from a patient who underwent chemoradiotherapy. These receptor sequences come from a human donor with HPV-associated anogenital cancer.

The CDR3 here is CASGWDGHYEQYF. The CDR3 bases are TGTGCTAGTGGTTGGGACGGACACTACGAGCAGTACTTC. The chain is built from TRBV12-5 and TRBJ2-7; perhaps D is TRBD1 or TRBD2 (5 bases each). The CDR3 is 13 residues long. Germline CDR1 LGHNT, CDR2 FRNRAP. Trimming removed 4 bases from V and 3 bases from J, with 10 bases in between. Drawing the rest from reference TRBV12-5 and TRBJ2-7, the complete variable domain is DARVTQTPRHKVTEMGQEVTMRCQPILGHNTVFWYRQTMMQGLELLAYFRNRAPLDDSGMPKDRFSAEMPDATLATLKIQPSEPRDSAVYFCASGWDGHYEQYFGPGTRLTVT.

The table lists this clone with a count of one. This rearrangement joins TRBV7-6 to TRBJ1-1; TRBD1 matches 7 bases. Germline values: CDR1 SGHVS, CDR2 FNYEAQ. J gave up 6 bases and V 7 bases, and 8 bases lay outside the gene matches. CDR3 length: 13 amino acids. The CDR3, as DNA: TGTGCCAGCACCCTCGTACAGGGGTCTGAAGCTTTCTTT. Amino acid sequence: CASTLVQGSEAFF. Full variable domain (rest looked up from reference TRBV7-6 and TRBJ1-1): GAGVSQSPRYKVTKRGQDVALRCDPISGHVSLYWYRQALGQGPEFLTYFNYEAQQDKSGLPNDRFSAERPEGSISTLTIQRTEQRDSAMYRCASTLVQGSEAFFGQGTRLTVV.

The CDR3 sequence: CASSPTARESDTQYF. DNA of the CDR3: TGTGCCAGCTCACCAACCGCCAGGGAGAGCGATACGCAGTATTTT. This chain links TRBV18 with TRBJ2-3; D may match TRBD1 or TRBD2 (5 bases each). V was cut by 2 bases and J by 6 bases, with 15 bases left in between. From germline, CDR1 is KGHSH and CDR2 LQKENI. The length of the CDR3 is 15 residues.

This chain joins TRBV18 and TRBJ1-3; possibly TRBD1 for D (5 bases). Germline CDR1 reads KGHSH; CDR2 reads LQKENI. The CDR3 contains 15 residues. The V gene lost 4 bases and the J gene lost 0 bases, with 10 bases spanning the gap. CDR3 loop: CASSRRGDSGNTIYF. In DNA form, the CDR3 reads TGTGCCAGCTCACGAAGGGGTGACTCTGGAAACACCATATATTTT.

This chain uses TRBV5-1 with TRBJ1-6; possibly TRBD1 for D (5 bases). CDR1 and CDR2 from the germline V gene are SGHRS and YFSETQ. The V end was cut by 5 bases, the J end by 6 bases, with 15 bases between. The CDR3 spans 15 residues. The CDR3 DNA sequence: TGCGCCAGCAGGGAAACCACAGGTTTTAATTCACCCCTCCACTTT. As protein: CASRETTGFNSPLHF.

This chain joins TRBV29-1 and TRBJ1-4, with D uncertain. The germline CDR1 and CDR2 sequences are SQVTM and ANQGSEA. The CDR3 runs 13 residues. The ends were cut back, 3 bases at V and 10 bases at J, with 15 bases in the middle. The CDR3, as DNA: TGCAGCGTTGATGTTTCGGGAGAGGCAAAACTGTTTTTT. Protein sequence: CSVDVSGEAKLFF.

J is TRBJ1-2 and V is TRBV7-9; D remains ambiguous. Trimming removed 3 bases at V and 4 bases at J, with 9 bases between. The germline V gene has CDR1 SEHNR and CDR2 FQNEAQ (reference sequence). This CDR3 is built from 13 residues. CDR3 DNA sequence: TGTGCCAGCAGCTTGGGGTTTGGCTATGGCTACACCTTC. Translating gives CASSLGFGYGYTF.

The V and J genes are TRBV9 and TRBJ2-3; perhaps TRBD2 as D (5 bases). The CDR3 is 16 residues long. V was shortened by 2 bases and J by 3 bases, with 16 bases between the two germline ends. CDR1 and CDR2 from the germline V gene are SGDLS and YYNGEE. This chain's CDR3 is CASSVQDYPRTDTQYF. Written as DNA, the CDR3 is TGTGCCAGCAGCGTCCAAGACTACCCTCGTACAGATACGCAGTATTTT. Combining the CDR3 with reference TRBV9 and TRBJ2-3 gives the whole variable domain DSGVTQTPKHLITATGQRVTLRCSPRSGDLSVYWYQQSLDQGLQFLIQYYNGEERAKGNILERFSAQQFPDLHSELNLSSLELGDSALYFCASSVQDYPRTDTQYFGPGTRLTVL.

This sequence joins TRBV19 and TRBJ1-1; 10 positions agree with TRBD1. J lost 6 bases, V lost 4 bases, and 2 bases had no gene match. The CDR3 is 13 residues long. Looked up from germline, CDR1 is LNHDA and CDR2 is SQIVND (reference sequence). As DNA, the CDR3 is TGTGCCAGTAGTAGAGGGACAGGGGCTGAAGCTTTCTTT. Translation: CASSRGTGAEAFF.

The rearrangement links TRBV29-1 to TRBJ2-7, with TRBD2 as a possible D gene (6 bases). The V end lost 1 base, the J end lost 5 bases, and 15 bases lay between the germline ends. Germline CDR1 is SQVTM and CDR2 is ANQGSEA. This CDR3 comprises 14 residues. CDR3 loop: CSVEGGGFYDEQYF. The CDR3 DNA follows: TGCAGCGTTGAAGGAGGAGGGTTTTACGACGAGCAGTACTTC.

The gene calls are TRBV2 and TRBJ2-3, with TRBD2 identical over 8 bases. CDR1 is SNHLY, CDR2 FYNNEI, per germline. V was pared by 3 bases and J by 6 bases, with 2 bases of the junction left unmatched. CDR3 length: 13 residues. Here the CDR3 DNA reads TGTGCCAGCAGTGATGGCGGGGGGGATACGCAGTATTTT. It yields the protein CASSDGGGDTQYF. Full variable domain (outside the CDR3, taken from reference TRBV2 and TRBJ2-3): EPEVTQTPSHQVTQMGQEVILRCVPISNHLYFYWYRQILGQKVEFLVSFYNNEISEKSEIFDDQFSVERPDGSNFTLKIRSTKLEDSAMYFCASSDGGGDTQYFGPGTRLTVL.

The rearrangement links TRBV6-6 to TRBJ2-5; tentatively, D is TRBD1 or TRBD2 (6 bases each). Germline CDR1 MNHNY, CDR2 SVGAGI (reference sequence). Trimming took 2 bases from V and 5 from J, leaving 18 bases between them. This CDR3 spans 16 amino acids. The CDR3 loop reads CASSYTIGGLRETQYF. The CDR3 DNA is TGTGCCAGCAGTTACACAATAGGGGGGTTGCGGGAGACCCAGTACTTC.

The rearrangement links TRBV5-1 to TRBJ1-4; TRBD1 aligns across 8 bases. CDR1 and CDR2 (germline): SGHRS, YFSETQ. This CDR3 has 16 amino acids. The trim removed 4 bases at V and 7 bases at J, leaving 12 bases unmatched. Written as DNA, the CDR3 is TGCGCCAGCAGCCCTACCCAGGGGGCTTCTTCTGAAAAACTGTTTTTT. Its protein is CASSPTQGASSEKLFF.

The chain combines TRBV27 with TRBJ2-2; no firm D call. V lost 2 bases, J lost 6 bases, and 10 bases lay in between. The CDR3 is 14 residues long. Per the germline V gene, CDR1 is MNHEY and CDR2 is SMNVEV (reference sequence). The DNA for the CDR3 is TGTGCCAGCAGTTTAGAAATGAGTCCCGGGGAGCTGTTTTTT. It codes for CASSLEMSPGELFF.

V and J are TRBV4-1 and TRBJ1-3; D gene unclear. The V gene lost 4 bases and the J gene lost 0 bases, with 10 bases spanning the gap. In germline, CDR1 is MGHRA, CDR2 YSYEKL. The length of the CDR3 is 15 residues. CDR3 sequence: CASSPDLLSGNTIYF. The CDR3, as DNA: TGCGCCAGCAGCCCGGATCTCCTCTCTGGAAACACCATATATTTT.

This chain joins TRBV5-1 and TRBJ2-7; the D gene could be TRBD1 or TRBD2 (6 bases each). Trimming left V 1 base short and J 5 bases short, with 19 bases between. Germline lookup yields CDR1 SGHRS and CDR2 YFSETQ. The CDR3 covers 16 residues. The CDR3 DNA reads TGCGCCAGCAGCTTGATAGGGGGGTCACGGAATCACGAGCAGTACTTC. It translates to CASSLIGGSRNHEQYF.

J is TRBJ2-5 and V is TRBV5-4, with 13 bases identical to TRBD2. Trimming at V came to 4 bases and at J to 4 bases, leaving 4 bases not matched to a gene. This CDR3 is built from 15 residues. The germline V gene encodes CDR1 SGHNT and CDR2 YYREEE (reference sequence). The CDR3 spells CASSVLAGGLETQYF. DNA for the CDR3: TGTGCCAGCAGCGTACTAGCGGGGGGGCTAGAGACCCAGTACTTC. Looking up the rest from reference TRBV5-4 and TRBJ2-5 gives the full variable domain: ETGVTQSPTHLIKTRGQQVTLRCSSQSGHNTVSWYQQALGQGPQFIFQYYREEENGRGNFPPRFSGLQFPNYSSELNVNALELDDSALYLCASSVLAGGLETQYFGPGTRLLVL.

This chain connects TRBV5-5 to TRBJ2-5, with TRBD1 identical over 9 bases. V gave up 0 bases and J gave up 2 bases; unmatched junction bases: 5. This CDR3 comprises 16 residues. Germline V gene lookup returns CDR1 SGHKS and CDR2 YYEKEE (reference sequence). CDR3 region: CASSLGDRVFQETQYF. CDR3 sequence (DNA): TGTGCCAGCAGCTTGGGGGACAGGGTGTTTCAAGAGACCCAGTACTTC.

In DNA, the CDR3 is TGTGCCAGCAGCCAAGTCCCGGGACACATCACAGATACGCAGTATTTT. It encodes CASSQVPGHITDTQYF. The chain uses TRBV14 and TRBJ2-3; possible D gene TRBD1, 6 bases. Trimming shortened V by 1 base and J by 2 bases, and 13 bases separated the two germline ends. CDR1 is SGHDN and CDR2 is FVKESK in the germline V gene. CDR3 length: 16 residues.

The chain carries TRBV7-8 and TRBJ1-2, with D possibly being TRBD1 (5 bases). There are 14 residues in the CDR3. Deletions cut 3 bases from V and 4 bases from J, with 12 bases between. Per germline, CDR1 SGHVS and CDR2 FQNEAQ. Here the CDR3 reads CASSFLTESYGYTF. The CDR3 coding sequence is TGTGCCAGCAGCTTCTTGACAGAGTCCTATGGCTACACCTTC.

The chain joins TRBV6-5 to TRBJ2-1; TRBD2 might be the D (6 bases). Germline V gene lookup returns CDR1 MNHEY and CDR2 SVGAGI. There are 15 residues in the CDR3. V was clipped by 6 bases and J by 1 base, with 13 bases between them. The CDR3 sequence: CASSKWGDSYNEQFF. DNA for the CDR3: TGTGCCAGCAGCAAGTGGGGGGATTCCTACAATGAGCAGTTCTTC.